The rows below give T cell receptor beta chains drawn from one sample of a study of blood T cell repertoires in COVID-19. Assay used: immunoSEQ multiplex PCR; TCRdb lists only in-frame clones, some missing. The sample lists 170,000 or so clones; just under 90% were seen once. Sequenced material: peripheral blood. These receptors were taken from a woman aged 18-29 years who had recovered from COVID-19. The CDR3 runs from the conserved cysteine through the conserved F or W. The D gene is left open where the match is weak. Clone sizes are given selectively: once, few, many, or a class where the clone is expanded.

D	V	size	length	J	CDR3	DNA
TRBD1	TRBV4-3	.	15	TRBJ1-2	CASSQGGGQGHGYTF	TGCGCCAGCAGCCAAGGAGGGGGACAGGGGCATGGCTACACCTTC
TRBD2	TRBV4-2	.	15	TRBJ2-1	CASSQDVAGGGEQFF	TGTGCCAGCAGCCAAGACGTTGCGGGAGGGGGTGAGCAGTTCTTC
.	TRBV11-3	.	15	TRBJ2-5	CASSSRLDHQETQYF	TGTGCCAGCAGCTCCCGACTAGACCACCAAGAGACCCAGTACTTC
.	TRBV9	once	14	TRBJ2-3	CASSGKPQGDTQYF	TGTGCCAGCAGCGGGAAGCCCCAGGGAGATACGCAGTATTTT
.	TRBV2	.	13	TRBJ1-1	CASIRGEATEAFF	TGTGCCAGCATCCGCGGGGAGGCCACTGAAGCTTTCTTT
TRBD1	TRBV2	.	12	TRBJ1-2	CASRRQGYGYTF	TGTGCCAGCAGAAGACAGGGCTATGGCTACACCTTC
.	TRBV19	.	14	TRBJ1-2	CASSITGSNYGYTF	TGTGCCAGTAGTATCACAGGGTCAAACTATGGCTACACCTTC
TRBD1	TRBV24-1	few	14	TRBJ2-7	CATSATTGPTSSYF	TGTGCCACCAGTGCCACGACAGGGCCTACGAGCAGCTACTTC
TRBD1	TRBV4-1	.	18	TRBJ2-1	CASSQGPPGTGSYNEQFF	TGCGCCAGCAGCCAAGGGCCCCCCGGGACAGGCTCCTACAATGAGCAGTTCTTC
TRBD1	TRBV30	.	16	TRBJ2-2	CAWSVNRDRVIGELFF	TGTGCCTGGAGTGTAAACCGGGACAGGGTTATCGGGGAGCTGTTTTTT
TRBD2	TRBV6-6	.	15	TRBJ2-1	CASSRLAGGYNEQFF	TGTGCCAGCAGTCGTTTAGCGGGAGGCTACAATGAGCAGTTCTTC
TRBD1	TRBV6-2/TRBV6-3	.	15	TRBJ1-2	CASSFGTGLGYGYTF	TGTGCCAGCAGTTTCGGGACAGGGTTGGGCTATGGCTACACCTTC
TRBD2	TRBV2	.	17	TRBJ2-3	CASSEAGTTFGIDTQYF	TGTGCCAGCAGTGAAGCGGGGACTACTTTCGGTATAGATACGCAGTATTTT
.	TRBV30	.	12	TRBJ2-2	CAWSALSGELFF	TGTGCCTGGAGTGCACTTAGCGGGGAGCTGTTTTTT
.	TRBV3-1/TRBV3-2	once	12	TRBJ1-1	CASSPGNTEAFF	TGTGCCAGCAGCCCCGGGAACACTGAAGCTTTCTTT
TRBD2	TRBV5-4	.	15	TRBJ2-3	CASSVASGGTDTQYF	TGTGCCAGCAGTGTCGCTAGCGGGGGCACAGATACGCAGTATTTT
TRBD2	TRBV19	.	16	TRBJ2-1	CASSTPLAGVSYEQFF	TGTGCCAGTAGTACGCCCTTAGCGGGAGTATCCTATGAGCAGTTCTTC
.	TRBV21-1	.	17	TRBJ1-2	CASSNYRGSEVNYGYTF	TGTGCCAGCAGCAACTACAGGGGAAGTGAGGTAAATTATGGCTACACCTTC
.	TRBV6-5	.	12	TRBJ2-5	CASKTREETQYF	TGTGCCAGCAAGACCCGGGAAGAGACCCAGTACTTC
.	TRBV6-4	.	14	TRBJ2-3	CASSDSVEADTQYF	TGTGCCAGCAGTGACTCTGTGGAGGCAGATACGCAGTATTTT
TRBD1	TRBV6-5	.	12	TRBJ2-3	CASRGTVITQYF	TGTGCCAGCAGAGGGACAGTTATTACGCAGTATTTT
.	TRBV7-2	.	15	TRBJ1-1	CASSLLMGTGSGAFF	TGTGCCAGCAGCTTATTGATGGGTACAGGTTCGGGAGCTTTCTTT
TRBD1	TRBV5-1	.	16	TRBJ1-1	CASSYRQGELNTEAFF	TGCGCCAGCAGTTACCGACAGGGCGAATTGAACACTGAAGCTTTCTTT
.	TRBV10-3	.	16	TRBJ1-5	CAISEEGGTSNQPQHF	TGTGCCATCAGTGAGGAAGGGGGTACTAGCAATCAGCCCCAGCATTTT
.	TRBV6-2/TRBV6-3	.	13	TRBJ1-3	CASSLFFGNTIYF	TGTGCCAGCAGTCTTTTCTTTGGAAACACCATATATTTT
TRBD1	TRBV2	.	13	TRBJ1-6	CASRGQGDSPLHF	TGTGCCAGCAGGGGACAGGGCGATTCACCCCTCCACTTT
.	TRBV19	.	13	TRBJ2-1	CASSLSGNNEQFF	TGTGCCAGTAGCCTTAGCGGAAACAATGAGCAGTTCTTC
.	TRBV1	.	19	TRBJ2-1	CTSSQPPALRGGPYNEQFF	TGCACCAGCAGCCAACCCCCGGCCTTGCGGGGGGGCCCCTACAATGAGCAGTTCTTC
.	TRBV13	.	14	TRBJ1-6	CASSPAGPMTPLHF	TGTGCCAGCAGCCCCGCGGGCCCTATGACACCCCTCCACTTT
.	TRBV3-1/TRBV3-2	.	16	TRBJ1-3	CASSPWDTGPGNTIYF	TGTGCCAGCAGCCCCTGGGACACCGGGCCTGGAAACACCATATATTTT
TRBD2	TRBV5-6	.	15	TRBJ2-5	CASSVGLGGQETQYF	TGTGCCAGCAGCGTGGGACTAGGAGGCCAAGAGACCCAGTACTTC
.	TRBV25-1	few	15	TRBJ1-3	CASSVALFSGNTIYF	TGTGCCAGCAGTGTCGCGCTTTTCTCTGGAAACACCATATATTTT